This TCR beta chain was identified in a study of T cell clones after liver transplantation. Study context: As an antigen-independent comparator, third-party-reactive TCRbeta sequences came from pre-transplant mixed lymphocyte reactions.

With 2 bases removed from V and 3 bases from J, the gap between germline ends came to 8 bases. This CDR3 comprises 13 residues. Germline V gene data show CDR1 as MNHEY and CDR2 as SMNVEV (reference sequence). Unstimulated PBMCs were sorted into CD3+CD4+ and CD3+CD8+ populations. This clone is a singleton in its sample. Sequencing was performed with immunoSEQ multiplex PCR; in TCRdb, only in-frame clones are kept and a portion is missing. The table shows around 20,000 clones, with over 75% occurring only once. This sequence originates from a human donor who received a liver transplant. The rearrangement joins TRBV27 to TRBJ2-7; D not resolved. The source was CD8+ T cells from blood, collected before liver transplant. The CDR3 region has the DNA TGTGCCAGCAGTTTAAGTAGACTCTACGAGCAGTACTTC. It codes for CASSLSRLYEQYF.